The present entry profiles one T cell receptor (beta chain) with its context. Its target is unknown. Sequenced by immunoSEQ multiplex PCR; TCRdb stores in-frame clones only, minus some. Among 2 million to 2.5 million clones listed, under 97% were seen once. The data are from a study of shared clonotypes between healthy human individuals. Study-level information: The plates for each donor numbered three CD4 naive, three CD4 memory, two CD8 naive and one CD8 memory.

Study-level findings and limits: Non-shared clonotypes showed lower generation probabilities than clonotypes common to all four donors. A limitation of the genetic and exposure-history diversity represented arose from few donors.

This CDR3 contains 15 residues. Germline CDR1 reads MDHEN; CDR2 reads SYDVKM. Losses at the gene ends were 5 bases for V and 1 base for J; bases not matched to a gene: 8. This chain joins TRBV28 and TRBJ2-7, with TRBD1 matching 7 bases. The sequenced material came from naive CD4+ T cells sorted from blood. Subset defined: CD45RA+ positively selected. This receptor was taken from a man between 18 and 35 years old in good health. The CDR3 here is CASSTGQVGSYEQYF. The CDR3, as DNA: TGTGCCAGCAGTACTGGACAGGTAGGGTCCTACGAGCAGTACTTC.